Presented here are 19 T cell receptor beta chains from one specimen sequenced in a study of blood T cell repertoires in COVID-19. Generated by immunoSEQ multiplex PCR, the TCRdb table keeps only in-frame clones and is missing some. The profile covers roughly 250,000 clones, with 87% appearing a single time and about 6.3% taken by the ten largest. Sequencing used PBMCs or T cells enriched from blood (not recorded which). The receptors were sampled from a woman aged 30 to 39 with acute COVID-19.

This chain connects TRBV10-2 to TRBJ1-1; D is undetermined. The CDR3 spans 13 residues. The germline V and J ends were trimmed by 0 bases and 7 bases, with 9 bases remaining between them. Germline CDR1 and CDR2: WSHSY and SAAADI. Here the CDR3 reads CASSESSVREAFF. The DNA of the CDR3 is TGCGCCAGCAGTGAGTCTTCGGTACGTGAAGCTTTCTTT.

The chain couples TRBV28 to TRBJ2-1, with 11 bases identical to TRBD2. The CDR3 has 20 amino acids. From germline, CDR1 is MDHEN and CDR2 SYDVKM. The V gene end was trimmed by 3 bases and the J gene end by 3 bases; junction bases not matched to a gene: 16. The DNA for the CDR3 is TGTGCCAGCAGTTTGCAGTTGGGAGCTCTAGGGACTAGCGGCTACAATGAGCAGTTCTTC. It codes for CASSLQLGALGTSGYNEQFF.

CDR3 in DNA: TGTGCCAGCAGCGAAACGGTCGGTGAAAAACTGTTTTTT. Amino acid sequence: CASSETVGEKLFF. The genes are TRBV9 and TRBJ1-4; no firm D call. This CDR3 contains 13 residues. CDR1 SGDLS and CDR2 YYNGEE come from the germline V gene. V gave up 3 bases and J gave up 7 bases, with 10 bases separating them.

The chain has TRBV27 and TRBJ2-1; 8 positions agree with TRBD2. The germline V gene encodes CDR1 MNHEY and CDR2 SMNVEV (reference sequence). The CDR3 is made up of 14 amino acids. The trim removed 7 bases at V and 1 base at J, leaving 3 bases unmatched. CDR3 in DNA: TGTGCCAGCATGACTAGCGTTTCCTACAATGAGCAGTTCTTC. Protein sequence: CASMTSVSYNEQFF.

The J gene is TRBJ2-1, the V gene TRBV12-3 or TRBV12-4; TRBD1 might be the D (6 bases). V was clipped by 7 bases and J by 8 bases, with 12 bases between them. The CDR3 has 12 residues. Written as DNA, the CDR3 is TGTGCCAGCAACAAACACAGGGATGAGCAGTTCTTC. It yields the protein CASNKHRDEQFF.

V is TRBV28 and J is TRBJ1-2; 8 bases align to TRBD1. Germline V lookup: CDR1 MDHEN, CDR2 SYDVKM. The CDR3 sequence is 14 residues long. V was pared by 6 bases and J by 5 bases, with 8 bases of the junction left unmatched. CDR3 DNA: TGTGCCAGCAGCACCACCGGGACAGGTTATGGCTACACCTTC. Protein product: CASSTTGTGYGYTF.

This chain links TRBV9 with TRBJ2-1; 7 bases line up with TRBD2. Germline trimming cut 4 bases from V and 0 bases from J; bases unmatched to any gene: 7. The CDR3 sequence is 16 residues long. The germline V gene has CDR1 SGDLS and CDR2 YYNGEE. The CDR3 sequence: CASSLTSASSYNEQFF. CDR3 sequence (DNA): TGTGCCAGCAGCCTTACTAGCGCCAGCTCCTACAATGAGCAGTTCTTC.

This sequence joins TRBV5-5 and TRBJ1-5; 10 bases map to TRBD1. Germline V gives CDR1 SGHKS, CDR2 YYEKEE (reference sequence). The CDR3 is 15 amino acids. V lost 6 bases and J lost 3; bases outside the gene matches: 6. CDR3 sequence reads: CASNLGQGVNQPQHF. The CDR3 nucleotides are TGTGCCAGCAACCTAGGACAGGGGGTCAATCAGCCCCAGCATTTT.

V is TRBV5-5 and J is TRBJ1-5, with D possibly TRBD1 on 6 matching bases. CDR1 is SGHKS and CDR2 is YYEKEE in the germline V gene (reference sequence). CDR3 length: 15 amino acids. V lost 5 bases to trimming and J lost 5 bases, with 17 bases between them. CDR3 amino acids: CASSGGPGIYQPQHF. As DNA, the CDR3 is TGTGCCAGCAGTGGGGGCCCGGGCATCTATCAGCCCCAGCATTTT.

The CDR3 protein is CSASLTSGTSSYNEQFF. In nucleotides, the CDR3 is TGCAGTGCTAGTCTCACTAGCGGAACAAGCTCCTACAATGAGCAGTTCTTC. The chain recombines TRBV20-1 with TRBJ2-1; TRBD2 agrees at 8 bases. This CDR3 has 17 residues. V dropped 3 bases and J dropped 0; count of bases not matched to a gene: 10. CDR1 is DFQATT and CDR2 is SNEGSKA in the germline V gene (reference sequence).

The J gene is TRBJ2-7, the V gene TRBV27; 9 bases line up with TRBD2. The CDR3 spans 14 residues. Losses at the gene ends were 4 bases for V and 2 bases for J; bases not matched to a gene: 3. The V gene's germline CDR1 is MNHEY and CDR2 SMNVEV (reference sequence). CDR3 bases: TGTGCCAGCAGTTCCGGGACTAGCACCTACGAGCAGTACTTC. Translated: CASSSGTSTYEQYF.

The V gene is TRBV7-8, the J gene TRBJ2-3, with D perhaps TRBD2 (6 bases). This CDR3 spans 16 amino acids. Germline values: CDR1 SGHVS, CDR2 FQNEAQ. V was pared by 5 bases and J by 2 bases, with 17 bases between. The CDR3 loop reads CASSMTGTSSTDTQYF. The CDR3 bases are TGTGCCAGCAGCATGACCGGGACTTCATCCACAGATACGCAGTATTTT. The full variable domain, its missing parts supplied by reference TRBV7-8 and TRBJ2-3, is GAGVSQSPRYKVAKRGQDVALRCDPISGHVSLFWYQQALGQGPEFLTYFQNEAQLDKSGLPSDRFFAERPEGSVSTLKIQRTQQEDSAVYLCASSMTGTSSTDTQYFGPGTRLTVL.

The chain uses TRBV28 and TRBJ1-5, with D possibly matching TRBD1 (5 bases). Trimming cost V 1 base and J 2 bases, with 9 bases left between them. CDR3 length: 15 amino acids. Germline V lookup: CDR1 MDHEN, CDR2 SYDVKM. Written as DNA, the CDR3 is TGTGCCAGCAGTTTATTGGGGGGAGGCAATCAGCCCCAGCATTTT. This sequence encodes CASSLLGGGNQPQHF.

This chain connects TRBV18 to TRBJ2-3; D is possibly TRBD2 (5 bases). This CDR3 spans 18 amino acids. Germline V gene data show CDR1 as KGHSH and CDR2 as LQKENI. V was trimmed by 3 bases and J by 1 base, leaving 20 bases between them. The CDR3 protein is CASSPLNLRSGRTDTQYF. CDR3 nucleotides: TGTGCCAGCTCACCCCTTAACCTTCGGAGCGGCCGCACAGATACGCAGTATTTT.

This chain joins TRBV7-8 and TRBJ2-3; the D gene is possibly TRBD1 (5 bases). Trimming took off 5 bases at V and 0 bases at J, with 12 bases between the two ends. The CDR3 runs 15 residues. Germline V gene data show CDR1 as SGHVS and CDR2 as FQNEAQ. CDR3 sequence: CASSGASASTDTQYF. CDR3 bases: TGTGCCAGCAGCGGGGCCAGCGCGAGCACAGATACGCAGTATTTT.

The chain uses TRBV10-3 and TRBJ2-5, with TRBD1 matching 9 bases. The trim removed 7 bases at V and 1 base at J, leaving 7 bases unmatched. The CDR3 is 15 residues long. Germline V gene sequence: CDR1 ENHRY, CDR2 SYGVKD. CDR3 DNA: TGTGCCATCAAACAGGGACAGGGACGCCAAGAGACCCAGTACTTC. This codes for CAIKQGQGRQETQYF.

The rearrangement uses TRBV2 and TRBJ2-7; TRBD1 agrees at 12 bases. The germline gives CDR1 SNHLY, CDR2 FYNNEI. The CDR3 totals 15 residues. V dropped 5 bases and J dropped 7; count of bases not matched to a gene: 9. The CDR3 DNA follows: TGTGCCAGCAGTATGCAGGGACAGGGGGCATGGGAGCAGTACTTC. It yields the protein CASSMQGQGAWEQYF.

The chain couples TRBV11-3 to TRBJ2-5, with 8 bases that match TRBD1. Unmatched junction bases numbered 11, after V lost 4 bases and J lost 4 bases. Germline V gene sequence: CDR1 SGHNT, CDR2 YENEEA. The CDR3 is made up of 16 amino acids. The CDR3 reads CASSSGQGGVGETQYF. The CDR3 DNA sequence: TGTGCCAGCAGCTCTGGACAGGGCGGGGTCGGAGAGACCCAGTACTTC.

In regard to this clone: Other DNA variants within this sample encode the same CDR3. The chain carries TRBV9 and TRBJ1-5; D ambiguous. The V and J ends lost 2 bases and 4 bases respectively, with 7 bases between them. The germline V gene encodes CDR1 SGDLS and CDR2 YYNGEE. The CDR3 has 13 residues. CDR3 protein: CASSVRGNQPQHF. The CDR3 bases are TGTGCCAGCAGCGTCCGGGGAAATCAGCCCCAGCATTTT.